A selection of T cell receptor beta chains follows, all from one sample in a study of CD8 T cells in ankylosing spondylitis. TCRdb reprocessed the 5' RACE reads via MiXCR and lists one record per CDR3 protein. The sample shows under 400,000 distinct CDR3 sequences, around a tenth of them seen only once. Sequencing was carried out using blood, either unsorted or a sorted T cell fraction (not recorded which). These receptors originate from a female donor with ankylosing spondylitis or in good health (not recorded which). Both conserved end residues are part of each CDR3. The order of the fields is CDR3 DNA, CDR3 protein, CDR3 length, clone size, D gene, J gene, V gene. The D gene is left open where the match is weak. Only part of the rows carry a size: once, few, many, or a class if the clone is expanded.

CDR3nt: TGTGCCAGCAGCTTGAATCGAGGGCGAACAGATACGCAGTATTTT; CDR3aa: CASSLNRGRTDTQYF; len: 15; abundance: NA; d_gene: NA; j_gene: TRBJ2-3; v_gene: TRBV5-5
CDR3nt: TGCAGTGCTCTAATAGCCCGCTCCTACAATGAGCAGTTCTTC; CDR3aa: CSALIARSYNEQFF; len: 14; abundance: few; d_gene: NA; j_gene: TRBJ2-1; v_gene: TRBV20-1
CDR3nt: TGTGCCAGCAGTCCTTCGACTAGCGGGGGGAGTGGCACAGATACGCAGTATTTT; CDR3aa: CASSPSTSGGSGTDTQYF; len: 18; abundance: many; d_gene: TRBD2; j_gene: TRBJ2-3; v_gene: TRBV11-1
CDR3nt: TGTGCCAGCAGCGCCGGACGTAATAATTCACCCCTCCACTTT; CDR3aa: CASSAGRNNSPLHF; len: 14; abundance: many; d_gene: NA; j_gene: TRBJ1-6; v_gene: TRBV11-2
CDR3nt: TGCAGCGTCGGACAGGGGAGCCAGACCCAGTACTTC; CDR3aa: CSVGQGSQTQYF; len: 12; abundance: many; d_gene: TRBD1; j_gene: TRBJ2-5; v_gene: TRBV29-1
CDR3nt: TGTGCCAGCAGCTTAGTCGGGGGACAGGGGAACTATGGCTACACCTTC; CDR3aa: CASSLVGGQGNYGYTF; len: 16; abundance: many; d_gene: TRBD1; j_gene: TRBJ1-2; v_gene: TRBV7-2
CDR3nt: TGTGCCAGCAGCTCAGCCCGGACTAGCGGGAGTTCTCCCGAGCAGTTCTTC; CDR3aa: CASSSARTSGSSPEQFF; len: 17; abundance: few; d_gene: TRBD2; j_gene: TRBJ2-1; v_gene: TRBV7-9
CDR3nt: TGTGCCAGCAGTTTAGGGGGTGGGGTTGCCTACAATGAGCAGTTCTTC; CDR3aa: CASSLGGGVAYNEQFF; len: 16; abundance: many; d_gene: NA; j_gene: TRBJ2-1; v_gene: TRBV12-3/TRBV12-4
CDR3nt: TGTGCCACGGGGGACAGTACCTACGAGCAGTACTTC; CDR3aa: CATGDSTYEQYF; len: 12; abundance: many; d_gene: NA; j_gene: TRBJ2-7; v_gene: TRBV28
CDR3nt: TGCGCCAGCAGCTTGGATTTCTGGGGTGGTGCTGAAGCTTTCTTT; CDR3aa: CASSLDFWGGAEAFF; len: 15; abundance: many; d_gene: NA; j_gene: TRBJ1-1; v_gene: TRBV5-1
CDR3nt: TGTGCCAGCAGTTTATCAGGGGGCAGGGTGAACACTGAAGCTTTCTTT; CDR3aa: CASSLSGGRVNTEAFF; len: 16; abundance: many; d_gene: TRBD1; j_gene: TRBJ1-1; v_gene: TRBV27
CDR3nt: TGCAGTGCTAGAGATCCCAACAGGGGTGGTAACTATGGCTACACCTTC; CDR3aa: CSARDPNRGGNYGYTF; len: 16; abundance: few; d_gene: TRBD1; j_gene: TRBJ1-2; v_gene: TRBV20-1
CDR3nt: TGCAGTGCTAGAGATAGGGGAGGGCCCTACAATGAGCAGTTCTTC; CDR3aa: CSARDRGGPYNEQFF; len: 15; abundance: many; d_gene: TRBD2; j_gene: TRBJ2-1; v_gene: TRBV20-1
CDR3nt: TGTGCCAGCATATCGAGGGATGGACCTTACTATAATTCACCCCTCCACTTT; CDR3aa: CASISRDGPYYNSPLHF; len: 17; abundance: many; d_gene: NA; j_gene: TRBJ1-6; v_gene: TRBV6-1
CDR3nt: TGCAGTGCTAGAGCGATATCCCGCGGCCCCTCCTCCTACAATGAGCAGTTCTTC; CDR3aa: CSARAISRGPSSYNEQFF; len: 18; abundance: NA; d_gene: NA; j_gene: TRBJ2-1; v_gene: TRBV20-1
CDR3nt: TGTGCCAGCAACACAGGGGGGAACTATGGCTACACCTTC; CDR3aa: CASNTGGNYGYTF; len: 13; abundance: many; d_gene: TRBD1; j_gene: TRBJ1-2; v_gene: TRBV7-2
CDR3nt: NA; CDR3aa: CASSSWGQGANYGDTF; len: 16; abundance: NA; d_gene: NA; j_gene: TRBJ1-2; v_gene: TRBV7-2
CDR3nt: TGCAGTGCTAGAAGCGGGAGACGCGACACCGGGGAGCTGTTTTTT; CDR3aa: CSARSGRRDTGELFF; len: 15; abundance: many; d_gene: TRBD2; j_gene: TRBJ2-2; v_gene: TRBV20-1
CDR3nt: TGTGCCAGCAGTGAGGGACAGGCCTACGAGCAGTACTTC; CDR3aa: CASSEGQAYEQYF; len: 13; abundance: many; d_gene: TRBD1; j_gene: TRBJ2-7; v_gene: TRBV12-3/TRBV12-4
CDR3nt: TGCAGTTCCTACGTAACAGGGAGGCGAGAGACCCAGTACTTC; CDR3aa: CSSYVTGRRETQYF; len: 14; abundance: many; d_gene: NA; j_gene: TRBJ2-5; v_gene: TRBV20-1
CDR3nt: TGCAGCGGAGCAGCCCTGAGGGACGAGCAGTTCTTC; CDR3aa: CSGAALRDEQFF; len: 12; abundance: NA; d_gene: NA; j_gene: TRBJ2-1; v_gene: TRBV29-1
CDR3nt: TGTGCCAGCAGCCCGTACGCGGGAGGCTGGAATGAGCAGTTCTTC; CDR3aa: CASSPYAGGWNEQFF; len: 15; abundance: NA; d_gene: TRBD2; j_gene: TRBJ2-1; v_gene: TRBV7-2
CDR3nt: TGTGCCAGCACGACAGGAGTCTACGAGCAGTACTTC; CDR3aa: CASTTGVYEQYF; len: 12; abundance: NA; d_gene: NA; j_gene: TRBJ2-7; v_gene: TRBV28
CDR3nt: TGTGCCAGCAGCCTGGGTGGAGCGGGAGGCTCCTACAATGAGCAGTTCTTC; CDR3aa: CASSLGGAGGSYNEQFF; len: 17; abundance: NA; d_gene: TRBD2; j_gene: TRBJ2-1; v_gene: TRBV7-2
CDR3nt: TGTGCCAGCAGGGAGGGAGTGAACACTGAAGCTTTCTTT; CDR3aa: CASREGVNTEAFF; len: 13; abundance: many; d_gene: NA; j_gene: TRBJ1-1; v_gene: TRBV2
CDR3nt: TGCGCCAGCAGCTTGACGGGACTAGCGGGAGGATACAATGAGCAGTTCTTC; CDR3aa: CASSLTGLAGGYNEQFF; len: 17; abundance: many; d_gene: TRBD2; j_gene: TRBJ2-1; v_gene: TRBV5-1
CDR3nt: TGTGCCAGCAATCAGAGGGGCAATCAGCCCCAGCATTTT; CDR3aa: CASNQRGNQPQHF; len: 13; abundance: many; d_gene: NA; j_gene: TRBJ1-5; v_gene: TRBV12-3/TRBV12-4
CDR3nt: TGCGCCAGCAGCCAAGCCGGGAGGGGCCTCTATGGCTACACCTTC; CDR3aa: CASSQAGRGLYGYTF; len: 15; abundance: many; d_gene: NA; j_gene: TRBJ1-2; v_gene: TRBV4-1
CDR3nt: TGCAGTGCTGGGGAGGGCTACGTCGAGCAGTACTTC; CDR3aa: CSAGEGYVEQYF; len: 12; abundance: many; d_gene: TRBD2; j_gene: TRBJ2-7; v_gene: TRBV20-1
CDR3nt: TGCAGTGCTAGAGGGACTAGCGGATCGAACACCGGGGAGCTGTTTTTT; CDR3aa: CSARGTSGSNTGELFF; len: 16; abundance: many; d_gene: TRBD2; j_gene: TRBJ2-2; v_gene: TRBV20-1
CDR3nt: TGTGCCAGCAGCCCCAGGACCGGTCCGCTCTTGAATGAAAAACTGTTTTTT; CDR3aa: CASSPRTGPLLNEKLFF; len: 17; abundance: few; d_gene: NA; j_gene: TRBJ1-4; v_gene: TRBV7-2
CDR3nt: TGCGCCAGCAGCTTGGTAGGTAGCAACTACAATGAGCAGTTCTTC; CDR3aa: CASSLVGSNYNEQFF; len: 15; abundance: many; d_gene: NA; j_gene: TRBJ2-1; v_gene: TRBV5-1
CDR3nt: TGCGCCAGCCGACACGGAGACAGGGTGGAAAACACTGAAGCTTTCTTT; CDR3aa: CASRHGDRVENTEAFF; len: 16; abundance: many; d_gene: TRBD1; j_gene: TRBJ1-1; v_gene: TRBV5-1
CDR3nt: TGTGCCATCAGTGAGTTTGGGATGGGCAATCAGCCCCAGCATTTT; CDR3aa: CAISEFGMGNQPQHF; len: 15; abundance: many; d_gene: NA; j_gene: TRBJ1-5; v_gene: TRBV10-3
CDR3nt: TGCGCCAGCAGCTTGGGGACACCCGATGAAGCTTTCTTT; CDR3aa: CASSLGTPDEAFF; len: 13; abundance: many; d_gene: NA; j_gene: TRBJ1-1; v_gene: TRBV5-1
CDR3nt: TGTGCCAGCAGCTCCTCGGGGGTCAGGGTTGGGGAGACCCAGTACTTC; CDR3aa: CASSSSGVRVGETQYF; len: 16; abundance: NA; d_gene: NA; j_gene: TRBJ2-5; v_gene: TRBV28
CDR3nt: TGCTGTGCTAGAAGACTAGCGGGGGCCACAATCAACAATGAGCAGTTCTTC; CDR3aa: CCARRLAGATINNEQFF; len: 17; abundance: NA; d_gene: TRBD2; j_gene: TRBJ2-1; v_gene: TRBV20-1
CDR3nt: TGTGCCAGCAGCGTAGATGGGCTGCGCTCCTACAATGAGCAGTTCTTC; CDR3aa: CASSVDGLRSYNEQFF; len: 16; abundance: many; d_gene: NA; j_gene: TRBJ2-1; v_gene: TRBV9
CDR3nt: TGTGCCACAGCGACTAGCGGGGGGACCTACAATGAGCAGTTCTTC; CDR3aa: CATATSGGTYNEQFF; len: 15; abundance: many; d_gene: TRBD2; j_gene: TRBJ2-1; v_gene: TRBV2
CDR3nt: TGTGCCAGCAGCCCCGGGACAGTACGGGTCACCATATATTTT; CDR3aa: CASSPGTVRVTIYF; len: 14; abundance: few; d_gene: TRBD1; j_gene: TRBJ1-3; v_gene: TRBV3-1
CDR3nt: TGTGCCAGCAGCCGACTCCTTGCCTATGGCTACACCTTC; CDR3aa: CASSRLLAYGYTF; len: 13; abundance: many; d_gene: NA; j_gene: TRBJ1-2; v_gene: TRBV5-6
CDR3nt: TGTGCCAGCAGCGGGACCGCCGATTTCTATGGCTACACCTTC; CDR3aa: CASSGTADFYGYTF; len: 14; abundance: NA; d_gene: NA; j_gene: TRBJ1-2; v_gene: TRBV12-3/TRBV12-4
CDR3nt: TGTGCCAGGAGCTTGGGACTAGCGGGAGGGCCAATGACCGGGGAGCTGTTTTTT; CDR3aa: CARSLGLAGGPMTGELFF; len: 18; abundance: NA; d_gene: TRBD2; j_gene: TRBJ2-2; v_gene: TRBV5-3
CDR3nt: TGCGCCAGCAGCCCACCGGGACTAGCGTCTACCAGCTCCTACGAGCAGTACTTC; CDR3aa: CASSPPGLASTSSYEQYF; len: 18; abundance: NA; d_gene: TRBD2; j_gene: TRBJ2-7; v_gene: TRBV5-1
CDR3nt: TGCAGTGCTAGAGTAGCGGGAGTTACAGATACGCAGTATTTT; CDR3aa: CSARVAGVTDTQYF; len: 14; abundance: NA; d_gene: TRBD2; j_gene: TRBJ2-3; v_gene: TRBV20-1
CDR3nt: TGCGCCAGCAGCTTGCGTCGAGGGGAGCTGGGTTACGAGCAGTACTTC; CDR3aa: CASSLRRGELGYEQYF; len: 16; abundance: NA; d_gene: NA; j_gene: TRBJ2-7; v_gene: TRBV5-1
CDR3nt: TGTGCCAGCAGCTTAATGGGCAGCACCTACGAGCAGTACTTC; CDR3aa: CASSLMGSTYEQYF; len: 14; abundance: many; d_gene: NA; j_gene: TRBJ2-7; v_gene: TRBV7-2
CDR3nt: TGCAGTGCTAGAGTTCCCGGGCGGCCCATGGAGCTGTTTTTT; CDR3aa: CSARVPGRPMELFF; len: 14; abundance: many; d_gene: NA; j_gene: TRBJ2-2; v_gene: TRBV20-1
CDR3nt: TGTGCCAGCTTCGGGATAGGGAAACCTGGGGCCAACGTCCTGACTTTC; CDR3aa: CASFGIGKPGANVLTF; len: 16; abundance: many; d_gene: NA; j_gene: TRBJ2-6; v_gene: TRBV6-1
CDR3nt: TGTGCCAGCAGCAGAATGACAGGGGGGAGGAACACCGGGGAGCTGTTTTTT; CDR3aa: CASSRMTGGRNTGELFF; len: 17; abundance: few; d_gene: TRBD1; j_gene: TRBJ2-2; v_gene: TRBV11-2